This T cell receptor beta chain was sequenced for a study of cytomegalovirus exposure and HLA in healthy donors. Germline CDR1 reads MNHEY; CDR2 reads SVGAGI. The CDR3 contains 15 residues. V trimming: 6 bases; J trimming: 4 bases; junction bases outside the gene matches: 9. Study observations and caveats: The authors enumerated around 150 TCR beta chains as linked to cytomegalovirus. Common viral pathogens (according to a later analysis) appeared linked to several of the most significant clusters.

Regarding this clone: As yet, its antigen is unknown.

13 Jbeta primers and 60 Vbeta primers were used for the PCR. The table came from immunoSEQ multiplex PCR; TCRdb's copy has only in-frame clones and leaves some out. The top ten clones hold around 3.2% of a sample with over 90,000 clones, roughly 79% of them seen once. J is TRBJ1-5 and V is TRBV6-5, with 7 bases fitting TRBD1. The origin of this receptor is a female donor in good health and CMV-seropositive. Sequenced material: PBMCs. The CDR3 bases are TGTGCCAGCAGGCTCCGGGACAGACCTAATCAGCCCCAGCATTTT. Translating gives CASRLRDRPNQPQHF.